This TCR beta chain comes out of a study of shared clonotypes between healthy human individuals. The study's findings and limits: Naive subsets typically showed greater estimated richness than memory subsets.

The CD4+ fraction was divided into a CD45RA+ naive subset and a CD45RA-negative memory subset. Data came from immunoSEQ multiplex PCR; TCRdb stores just in-frame clones and leaves some out. Of over a million clones listed, roughly 96% were seen once; the top ten hold 1% to 1.5%. Points on this clone: Its antigen is not identified.

V was pared by 4 bases and J by 5 bases, with 15 bases between. This CDR3 has 14 residues. Germline loops: CDR1 SGHDN, CDR2 FVKESK. The chain uses TRBV14 and TRBJ2-7; perhaps TRBD1 as D (6 bases). The sample taken for sequencing was naive CD4+ T cells sorted from blood. Subset: CD45RA+ positively selected. The origin of this receptor is a man younger than 45 in good health. The CDR3 spells CASSPLGRDNEQYF. DNA of the CDR3: TGTGCCAGCAGCCCGCTCGGCAGGGACAACGAGCAGTACTTC.